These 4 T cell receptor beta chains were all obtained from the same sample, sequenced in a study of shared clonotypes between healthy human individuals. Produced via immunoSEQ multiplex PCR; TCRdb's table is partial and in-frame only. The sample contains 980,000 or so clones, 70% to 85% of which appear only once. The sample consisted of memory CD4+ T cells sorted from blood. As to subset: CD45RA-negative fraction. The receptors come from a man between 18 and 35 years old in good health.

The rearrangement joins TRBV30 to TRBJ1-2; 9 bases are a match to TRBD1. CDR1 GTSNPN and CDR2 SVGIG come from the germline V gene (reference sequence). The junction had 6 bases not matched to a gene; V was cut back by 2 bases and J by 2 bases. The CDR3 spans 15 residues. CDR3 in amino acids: CAWSRPTGGNYGYTF. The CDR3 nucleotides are TGTGCCTGGAGTAGACCGACAGGGGGAAACTATGGCTACACCTTC.

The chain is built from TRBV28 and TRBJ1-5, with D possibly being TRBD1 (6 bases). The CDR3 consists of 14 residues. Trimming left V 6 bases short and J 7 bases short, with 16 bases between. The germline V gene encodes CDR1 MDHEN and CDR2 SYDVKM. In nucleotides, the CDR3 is TGTGCCAGCAGGTTAGGGGGACCGGCCCAGCCCCAGCATTTT. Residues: CASRLGGPAQPQHF.

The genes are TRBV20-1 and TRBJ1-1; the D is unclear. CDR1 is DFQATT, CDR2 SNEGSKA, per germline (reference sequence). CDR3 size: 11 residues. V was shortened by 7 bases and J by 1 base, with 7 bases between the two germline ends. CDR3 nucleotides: TGCAGTGGGATTAGGAACACTGAAGCTTTCTTT. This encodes CSGIRNTEAFF.

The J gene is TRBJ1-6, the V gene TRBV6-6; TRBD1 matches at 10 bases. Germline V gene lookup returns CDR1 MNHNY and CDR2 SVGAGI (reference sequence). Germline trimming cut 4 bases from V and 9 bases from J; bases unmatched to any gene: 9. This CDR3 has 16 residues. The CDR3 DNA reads TGTGCCAGCAGTTCTCCCGGGACAGGGGTTACTTCACCCCTCCACTTT. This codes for CASSSPGTGVTSPLHF.